A selection of T cell receptor beta chains follows, all from one sample in a study of blood T cell repertoires in COVID-19. Sequencing was performed with immunoSEQ multiplex PCR; in TCRdb, only in-frame clones are kept and a portion is missing. This sample has about 120,000 clones, with roughly 84% found just once. Sequencing was done on a sample of PBMCs or T cells enriched from blood (not recorded which). These receptors were taken from a woman in her twenties or thirties who had recovered from COVID-19. CDR3s include the opening cysteine and the closing phenylalanine or tryptophan. The D gene is left open where the match is weak. Rows give clone size only sometimes, using once, few, many, or a class for an expanded clone.

V gene,clone size,J gene,D gene,CDR3 protein,CDR3 DNA
TRBV7-6,few,TRBJ2-1,TRBD2,CASSLSLAGGSSYNEQFF,TGTGCCAGCAGCTTGAGTCTAGCGGGAGGGAGCTCCTACAATGAGCAGTTCTTC
TRBV30,-,TRBJ1-3,-,CAWRNTGSFGNTIYF,TGTGCCTGGAGAAATACAGGGAGTTTTGGAAACACCATATATTTT
TRBV6-6,-,TRBJ2-7,-,CASRGGYYEQYF,TGTGCCAGCAGGGGGGGATACTACGAGCAGTACTTC
TRBV30,-,TRBJ2-1,-,CAWTALGSSYNEQFF,TGTGCCTGGACGGCCCTCGGGAGCTCCTACAATGAGCAGTTCTTC
TRBV19,-,TRBJ2-1,TRBD1,CASSTSGTENNEQFF,TGTGCCAGTAGTACCTCCGGGACAGAGAACAATGAGCAGTTCTTC
TRBV5-4,-,TRBJ2-3,TRBD2,CASSPTAGGKTDTQYF,TGTGCCAGCAGCCCAACAGCGGGAGGGAAGACAGATACGCAGTATTTT
TRBV7-3,once,TRBJ2-6,TRBD1,CASSPYGTGNSGANVLTF,TGTGCCAGCAGCCCATACGGGACAGGAAACTCTGGGGCCAACGTCCTGACTTTC
TRBV18,-,TRBJ1-2,TRBD1,CASSPNDRANYGYTF,TGTGCCAGCTCACCAAACGACAGGGCCAACTATGGCTACACCTTC
TRBV6-4,few,TRBJ2-2,TRBD1,CASSRTGEVDTGELFF,TGTGCCAGCAGCAGGACAGGGGAGGTGGACACCGGGGAGCTGTTTTTT
TRBV9,few,TRBJ2-3,-,CASSLTQSTDTQYF,TGTGCCAGCAGCCTAACCCAAAGCACAGATACGCAGTATTTT
TRBV10-3,-,TRBJ1-3,-,CAISEFRSYSGNTIYF,TGTGCCATCAGTGAGTTCCGCTCCTACTCTGGAAACACCATATATTTT
TRBV27,-,TRBJ1-1,-,CASSLGRGNTEAFF,TGTGCCAGCTCGTTAGGGAGGGGCAACACTGAAGCTTTCTTT
TRBV27,-,TRBJ1-2,TRBD1,CASWAGGQGNYGYTF,TGTGCCAGCTGGGCGGGGGGACAGGGGAACTATGGCTACACCTTC
TRBV5-3,-,TRBJ1-2,-,CARSRRRGRYGYTF,TGTGCCAGAAGCCGGCGCCGGGGAAGGTATGGCTACACCTTC
TRBV5-1,-,TRBJ2-3,TRBD2,CASSLTSGGRYTQYF,TGCGCCAGCAGCTTAACTAGCGGGGGGAGGTATACGCAGTATTTT
TRBV5-6,-,TRBJ1-2,-,CASSLRGERGYTF,TGTGCCAGCAGCTTGAGGGGCGAGCGTGGCTACACCTTC